The sequence of this TCR beta chain was determined in a study of graft-versus-host responses after intestinal transplantation. At the level of the study: Multivisceral, liver-intestinal, or isolated intestinal transplants were received by the recipients. Every recipient underwent anti-thymocyte globulin induction, then tacrolimus and steroids for approximately 3 years.

General study findings and limits: Declines in HvG clones occurring early post-transplant were associated with peak circulating GvH clone levels.

Using immunoSEQ multiplex PCR, the repertoire was profiled, and TCRdb retains in-frame clones only, with some absent. The sample consists of about 9,800 clones, about 90% of them appearing once. Trimming pared 4 bases from V and 6 bases from J, leaving 10 bases between. The CDR3 runs to 12 residues. Germline CDR1 and CDR2: SGHVS and FNYEAQ. To note about this clone: Its antigen remains unidentified.

The sample in question was PBMCs, obtained 43 to 45 days after intestinal transplant. This chain links TRBV7-6 with TRBJ2-7, with D tentatively TRBD1 (5 bases). This receptor was taken from a human patient who received an intestinal transplant, so some T cells may come from the graft donor. The CDR3 DNA is TGTGCCAGCAGCTCACAGGCTCGCGAGCAGTACTTC. This translates into CASSSQAREQYF.